This record looks at one TCR beta chain sequence and its context. Antigen specificity is unknown. The sample is drawn from a study of OX40 agonist ivuxolimab in advanced cancers. Study overall: Ivuxolimab was delivered to patients intravenously every 2 weeks at doses spanning 0.01 to 10 mg/kg. Those treated in dose escalation had hepatocellular carcinoma, melanoma, renal cell cancer or head and neck cancer.

The germline V gene encodes CDR1 SGHTS and CDR2 YDEGEE. V trimming: 4 bases; J trimming: 7 bases; junction bases outside the gene matches: 6. There are 13 residues in the CDR3. Here immunoSEQ multiplex PCR was the method, and the copy in TCRdb shows in-frame clones only, minus some. The sample yields around 62,000 clones, roughly 84% seen once. Study observations and caveats: Within 6 weeks, CD4+ and CD8+ blood T cells expanded clonally at 0.1 to 3.0 mg/kg. The average count of expanded clones was higher among CD8+ T cells than among CD4+.

This chain links TRBV5-8 with TRBJ1-2; TRBD1 agrees at 8 bases. This TCR came from an adult with an advanced solid tumor such as melanoma, head and neck, liver or kidney cancer. The source material was CD4+ or CD8+ T cells sorted from blood, sampled in a trial of the OX40 agonist ivuxolimab. The CDR3 DNA sequence: TGTGCCAGCAGCCCGGGACAGGCTGGTGGCTACACCTTC. Translating gives CASSPGQAGGYTF.